This T cell receptor beta chain appears in the sequencing data of a study of molecular identifiers for immune sequencing clone quantification. The sorting of naive CD8 T cells used the CD8+CD4-CCR7+CD45RA+ phenotype. TCRdb re-called the PCR reads with MiXCR, one entry per CDR3 protein. The sample includes under 600,000 distinct CDR3 sequences, around 25% of them seen just once. V was cut by 0 bases and J by 4 bases, with 13 bases left in between. The CDR3 has 16 amino acids. The germline V gene encodes CDR1 MGHRA and CDR2 YSYEKL. This clonotype has a count of ten or more. V and J are TRBV4-1 and TRBJ1-5; D uncertain. The receptor comes from a human donor in good health. Some libraries in this study had Jurkat cell RNA spiked in. The specimen sequenced was naive CD8+ T cells from blood, with Jurkat cell RNA spiked in. The subset here: FACS-sorted CD8+CD4-CCR7+CD45RA+ naive T cells. For the CDR3, the DNA is TGCGCCAGCAGCCAAGATTTTGTGGCAGATAATCAGCCCCAGCATTTT. Translation: CASSQDFVADNQPQHF.